This T cell receptor (beta chain) emerged from a study of cytomegalovirus exposure and HLA in healthy donors. Germline CDR1 and CDR2: SGDLS and YYNGEE. This CDR3 has 16 amino acids. V lost 1 base to trimming and J lost 6 bases; unmatched junction nucleotides: 11. As regards this clone: Its antigen is unknown.

Study-wide findings and caveats: TCR sequences were mostly rare, though some public TCRs occurred in many donors.

TCRdb keeps only in-frame clones here, not all; method: immunoSEQ multiplex PCR. Here the sample spans 85,000 to 120,000 clones, around 90% being singletons. The donors were members of the roughly 120-subject validation cohort (separate from the approximately 670-subject first cohort). Sequencing was carried out using PBMCs. V is TRBV9 and J is TRBJ2-3; TRBD2 aligns across 7 bases. The sequence derives from a woman younger than 35 in good health and CMV-seropositive. The CDR3, as DNA: TGTGCCAGCAGCGTATCCCGCGGGGGAGGTTCCGATACGCAGTATTTT. Its protein product is CASSVSRGGGSDTQYF.